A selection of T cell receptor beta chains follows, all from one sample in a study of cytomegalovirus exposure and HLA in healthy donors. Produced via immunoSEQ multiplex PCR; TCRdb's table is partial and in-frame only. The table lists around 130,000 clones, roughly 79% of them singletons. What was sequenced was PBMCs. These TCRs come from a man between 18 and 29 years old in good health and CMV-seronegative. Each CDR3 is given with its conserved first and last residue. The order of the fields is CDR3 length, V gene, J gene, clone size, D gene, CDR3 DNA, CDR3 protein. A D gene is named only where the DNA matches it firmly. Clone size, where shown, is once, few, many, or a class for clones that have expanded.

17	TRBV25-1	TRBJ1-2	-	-	TGTGCCGCCTTCAATTTTTCGGGGGCGGGGGTTTACTATGGCTACACCTTC	CAAFNFSGAGVYYGYTF
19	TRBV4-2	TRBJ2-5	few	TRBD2	TGTGCCAGCAGCCAAGATCAAACTAGCGGGGGGGCAGTAGAAGAGACCCAGTACTTC	CASSQDQTSGGAVEETQYF
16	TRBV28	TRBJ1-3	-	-	TGTGCCAGCAGTTTTTCAGGCCTTAGCTCTGGAAACACCATATATTTT	CASSFSGLSSGNTIYF
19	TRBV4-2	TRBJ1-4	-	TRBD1	TGTGCCAGCAGCCAAGATGACTATTGGGACAGGGATTTGAGTGAAAAACTGTTTTTT	CASSQDDYWDRDLSEKLFF
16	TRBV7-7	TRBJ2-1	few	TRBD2	TGTGCTAGCAGCCGGACTAGCGGGTCCTCCTACAATGAGCAGTTCTTC	CASSRTSGSSYNEQFF
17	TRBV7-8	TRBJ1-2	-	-	TGTGCCAGCAGCCCACAGAGTGGTGGCGGGACCAACTATGGCTACACCTTC	CASSPQSGGGTNYGYTF
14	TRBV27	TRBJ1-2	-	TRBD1	TGTGCCAGCAGATCCACAGGGGGCGCGGGTGGCTACACCTTC	CASRSTGGAGGYTF
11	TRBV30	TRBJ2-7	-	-	TGTGCCTGGAGCCTAACCTACGAGCAGTACTTC	CAWSLTYEQYF
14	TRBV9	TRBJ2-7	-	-	TGTGCCAGCAGCGTCACAACAGGGCAGTACGAGCAGTACTTC	CASSVTTGQYEQYF
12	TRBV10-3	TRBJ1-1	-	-	TGTGCCATCAGGGCGGGGGGCTTAGAAGCTTTCTTT	CAIRAGGLEAFF
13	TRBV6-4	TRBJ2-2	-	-	TGTGCCAGCAGTGACACTAGCACCGGGGAGCTGTTTTTT	CASSDTSTGELFF
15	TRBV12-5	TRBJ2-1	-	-	TGTGCTAGTGGTTCCTACCTCACCTTTTTTGGTGAGCAGTTCTTC	CASGSYLTFFGEQFF
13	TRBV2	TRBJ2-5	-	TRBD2	TGTGCCAGCAGCGCGAGCGGGGGAGAGACCCAGTACTTC	CASSASGGETQYF
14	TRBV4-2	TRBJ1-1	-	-	TGTGCCAGCAGCTACGCCCTGGCGAGGAATGAAGCTTTCTTT	CASSYALARNEAFF
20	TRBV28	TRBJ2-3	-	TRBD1	TGTGCCAGCAGTTTAATCGAGAAGGGAAACGCGGGACAGGGGTTAAATACGCAGTATTTT	CASSLIEKGNAGQGLNTQYF
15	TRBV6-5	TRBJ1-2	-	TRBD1	TGTGCCAGCAGTCGTTACAGGGGCCTACCCTATGGCTACACCTTC	CASSRYRGLPYGYTF
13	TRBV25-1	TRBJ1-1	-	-	TGTGCCAGCACCGGACAGAGGGGCACTGAAGCTTTCTTT	CASTGQRGTEAFF
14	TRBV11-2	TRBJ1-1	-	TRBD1	TGTGCCAGCAGCCGGGACAGGGTCAGCACTGAAGCTTTCTTT	CASSRDRVSTEAFF
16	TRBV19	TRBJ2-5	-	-	TGTGCCAGTAGTCTTCAAACGGGACAAGGTGGAGAGACCCAGTACTTC	CASSLQTGQGGETQYF
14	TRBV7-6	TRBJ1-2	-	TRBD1	TGTGCCAGCAGCCCCACGACAGGGGCCTATGGCTACACCTTC	CASSPTTGAYGYTF
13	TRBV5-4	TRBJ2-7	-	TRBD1	TGTGCCAGCAGCTTAACAGGGGGCCACGAGCAGTACTTC	CASSLTGGHEQYF
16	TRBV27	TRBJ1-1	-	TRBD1	TGTGCCAGCAGTTCTCCTCTCCGGACAGGGGATACTGAAGCTTTCTTT	CASSSPLRTGDTEAFF
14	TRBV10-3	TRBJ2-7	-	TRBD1	TGTGCCATCAGTGGGACAGGGAAATTCTACGAGCAGTACTTC	CAISGTGKFYEQYF
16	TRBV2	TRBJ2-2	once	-	TGTGCCAGCAGTAAGAGAGCGAACGCGAACACCGGGGAGCTGTTTTTT	CASSKRANANTGELFF
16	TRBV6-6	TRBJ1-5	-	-	TGTGCCAGCAGTTACTCCCTGGATCTAGTAAATCAGCCCCAGCATTTT	CASSYSLDLVNQPQHF
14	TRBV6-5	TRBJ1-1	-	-	TGTGCCAGCAGACGAGGACAGTCTAACACTGAAGCTTTCTTT	CASRRGQSNTEAFF
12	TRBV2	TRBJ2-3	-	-	TGTGCCAGAGGGCTAGCGTCCGGTACGCAGTATTTT	CARGLASGTQYF
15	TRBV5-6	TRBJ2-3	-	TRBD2	TGTGCCAGCAGCTCGGGACTAGCGGACACAGATACGCAGTATTTT	CASSSGLADTDTQYF
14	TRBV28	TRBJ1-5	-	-	TGTGCCAGCAGTTTTGGCAGGTTAAATCAGCCCCAGCATTTT	CASSFGRLNQPQHF
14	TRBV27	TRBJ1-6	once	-	TGTGCCAGCAGTTTCATAGGGGTGGGTTCACCCCTCCACTTT	CASSFIGVGSPLHF
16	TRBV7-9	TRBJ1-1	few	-	TGTGCCAGCAGCTTAGGTCCAGGGCAGGGGAACACTGAAGCTTTCTTT	CASSLGPGQGNTEAFF
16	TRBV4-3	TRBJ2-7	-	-	TGCGCCAGCAGCCAAGGGAGGCGTGTGTCCTCCTACGAGCAGTACTTC	CASSQGRRVSSYEQYF
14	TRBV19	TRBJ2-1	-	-	TGTGCCAGCCGCTGGACTGGGGGGAACAATGAGCAGTTCTTC	CASRWTGGNNEQFF
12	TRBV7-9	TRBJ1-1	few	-	TGTGCCAGCAGTACAACGGGGGCTGAAGCTTTCTTT	CASSTTGAEAFF
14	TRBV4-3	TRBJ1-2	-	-	TGCGCCAGCAGCGCGCGCAGGGGAAACTATGGCTACACCTTC	CASSARRGNYGYTF
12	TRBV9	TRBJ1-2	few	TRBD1	TGTGCCAGTATCAACAGGGGCGGTGGCTACACCTTC	CASINRGGGYTF
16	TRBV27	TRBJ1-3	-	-	TGTGCCAGCAGTAGGGCGGGTCTAAGCTCTGGAAACACCATATATTTT	CASSRAGLSSGNTIYF
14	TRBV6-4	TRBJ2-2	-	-	TGTGCCAGCAGTGATCAGACGAACACCGGGGAGCTGTTTTTT	CASSDQTNTGELFF
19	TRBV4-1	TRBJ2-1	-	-	TGCGCCAGCAGCCAATCGCTGTCGGGTATCCCCTCTTTGTACAATGAGCAGTTCTTC	CASSQSLSGIPSLYNEQFF
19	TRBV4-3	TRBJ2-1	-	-	TGCGCCAGCAGTTTCCCTGTCTACGTTTATCAAGGGGCGGACAATGAGCAGTTCTTC	CASSFPVYVYQGADNEQFF
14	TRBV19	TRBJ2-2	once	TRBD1	TGTGCCAGTAGTTGGGCAGGGGGCACCGGGGAGCTGTTTTTT	CASSWAGGTGELFF
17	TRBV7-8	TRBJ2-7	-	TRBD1	TGTGCCAGCAGCTTAGGAGTATCGGGGACAGTTCTATACGAGCAGTACTTC	CASSLGVSGTVLYEQYF
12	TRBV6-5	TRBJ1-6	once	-	TGTGCCAGCAGTGGGGCACAATCACCCCTCCACTTT	CASSGAQSPLHF
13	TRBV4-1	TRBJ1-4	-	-	TGCGCCAGCAACCGGGGGGGAAATGAAAAACTGTTTTTT	CASNRGGNEKLFF
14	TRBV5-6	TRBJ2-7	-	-	TGTGCCAGCAGCTTGGGGGGCCCCTCCTACGAGCAGTACTTC	CASSLGGPSYEQYF
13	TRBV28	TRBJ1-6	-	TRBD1	TGTGCCAGCACAGGGGGCAATAATTCACCCCTCCACTTT	CASTGGNNSPLHF
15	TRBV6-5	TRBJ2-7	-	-	TGTGCCAGCAGCCACCAGCGGAGGAGCTCCTACGAGCAGTACTTC	CASSHQRRSSYEQYF
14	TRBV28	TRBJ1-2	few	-	TGTGCCAGTGTAGGGGGTATGAGGGTTGATGGCTACACCTTC	CASVGGMRVDGYTF
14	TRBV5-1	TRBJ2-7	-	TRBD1	TGCGCCAGCAGCTACCGGGACAGCGTCTACGAGCAGTACTTC	CASSYRDSVYEQYF
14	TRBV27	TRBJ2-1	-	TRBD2	TGTGCCAGCAGATTTGTGCGGGGGGACAATGAGCAGTTCTTC	CASRFVRGDNEQFF
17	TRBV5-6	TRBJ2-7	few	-	TGTGCCAGCACCGTTGGGGGACTTGGACCGGGTCCCAGCGAGCAGTACTTC	CASTVGGLGPGPSEQYF
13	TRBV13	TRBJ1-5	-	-	TGTGCCAGCAGCTCAGGACGGGGTCAGCCCCAGCATTTT	CASSSGRGQPQHF
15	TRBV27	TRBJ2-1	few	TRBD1	TGTGCCAGCAGTCAAGGGACAGGGGAATACAATGAGCAGTTCTTC	CASSQGTGEYNEQFF
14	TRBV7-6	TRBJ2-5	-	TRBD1	TGTGCCAGCAGCTTCCCGGGACAGGCAGAGACCCAGTACTTC	CASSFPGQAETQYF
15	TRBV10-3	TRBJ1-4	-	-	TGTGCCATCAGATCCCGGGCCCCTGCGGGCGAAAAACTGTTTTTT	CAIRSRAPAGEKLFF